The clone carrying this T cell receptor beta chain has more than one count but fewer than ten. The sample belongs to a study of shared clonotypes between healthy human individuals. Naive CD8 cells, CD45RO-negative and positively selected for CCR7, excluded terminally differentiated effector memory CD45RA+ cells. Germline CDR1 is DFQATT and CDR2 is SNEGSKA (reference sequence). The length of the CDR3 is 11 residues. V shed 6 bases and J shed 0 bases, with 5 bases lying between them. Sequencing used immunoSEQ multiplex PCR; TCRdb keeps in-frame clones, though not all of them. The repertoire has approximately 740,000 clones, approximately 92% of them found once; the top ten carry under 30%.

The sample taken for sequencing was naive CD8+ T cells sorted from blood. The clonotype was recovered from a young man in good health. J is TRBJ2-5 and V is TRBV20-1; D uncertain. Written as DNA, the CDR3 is TGCAGTGCGCAGGACCAAGAGACCCAGTACTTC. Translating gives CSAQDQETQYF.